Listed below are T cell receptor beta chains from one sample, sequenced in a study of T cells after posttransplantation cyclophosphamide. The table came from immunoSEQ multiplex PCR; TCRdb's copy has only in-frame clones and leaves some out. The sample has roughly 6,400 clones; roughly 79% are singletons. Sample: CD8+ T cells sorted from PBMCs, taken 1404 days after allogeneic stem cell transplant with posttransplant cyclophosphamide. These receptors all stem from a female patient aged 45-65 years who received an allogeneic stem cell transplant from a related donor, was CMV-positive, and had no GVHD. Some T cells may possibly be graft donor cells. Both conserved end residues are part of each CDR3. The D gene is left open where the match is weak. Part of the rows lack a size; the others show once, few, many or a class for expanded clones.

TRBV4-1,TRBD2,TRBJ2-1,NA,CASSQVPGLEGYNEQFF,TGCGCCAGCAGCCAAGTCCCGGGACTAGAGGGGTACAATGAGCAGTTCTTC
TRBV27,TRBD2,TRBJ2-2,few,CASSLVVGTSGIPNTGELFF,TGTGCCAGCAGTTTAGTAGTAGGGACTAGCGGGATTCCGAACACCGGGGAGCTGTTTTTT
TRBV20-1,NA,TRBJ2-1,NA,CSASISNEQFF,TGCAGTGCATCTATCTCCAATGAGCAGTTCTTC
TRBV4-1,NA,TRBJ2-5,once,CASSQGTTETQYF,TGCGCCAGCAGCCAAGGGACAACAGAGACCCAGTACTTC
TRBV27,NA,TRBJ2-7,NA,CASKKGVDEQYF,TGTGCCAGCAAAAAAGGGGTGGACGAGCAGTACTTC
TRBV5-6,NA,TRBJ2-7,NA,CASSFGLANYEQYF,TGTGCCAGCAGCTTCGGGCTAGCCAACTACGAGCAGTACTTC
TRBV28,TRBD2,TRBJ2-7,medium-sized,CASSLGVAGGYEQYF,TGTGCCAGCAGTTTGGGGGTGGCGGGAGGCTACGAGCAGTACTTC
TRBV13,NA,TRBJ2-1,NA,CASSDRDFVNLEQFF,TGTGCCAGCAGCGACCGGGACTTCGTAAACTTGGAGCAGTTCTTC
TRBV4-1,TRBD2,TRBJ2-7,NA,CASSQIAGSSYEQYF,TGCGCCAGCAGCCAGATAGCGGGGTCCTCCTACGAGCAGTACTTC
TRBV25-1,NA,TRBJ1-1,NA,CASSEWGDGDTEAFF,TGTGCCAGCAGTGAATGGGGGGATGGGGACACTGAAGCTTTCTTT
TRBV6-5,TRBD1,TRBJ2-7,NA,CASSYGSGGSAGQYF,TGTGCCAGCAGTTATGGCTCAGGGGGCAGCGCCGGGCAGTACTTC
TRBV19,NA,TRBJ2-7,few,CASSIGPGPGGIYEQYF,TGTGCCAGTAGTATAGGCCCGGGGCCAGGGGGGATCTACGAGCAGTACTTC
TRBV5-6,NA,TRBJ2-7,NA,CASSPGLLRSYEQYF,TGTGCCAGCAGCCCGGGACTTCTCAGGTCCTACGAGCAGTACTTC
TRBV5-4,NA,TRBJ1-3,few,CASSWGLSGNTIYF,TGTGCCAGCAGTTGGGGACTTTCCGGAAACACCATATATTTT
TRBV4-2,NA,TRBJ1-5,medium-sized,CASSQDPRGDQPQHF,TGTGCCAGCAGCCAAGATCCCAGGGGCGATCAGCCCCAGCATTTT
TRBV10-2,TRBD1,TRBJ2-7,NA,CASREGTGVYEQYF,TGCGCCAGCCGGGAGGGGACAGGGGTCTACGAGCAGTACTTC
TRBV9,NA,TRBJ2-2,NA,CASSVGGNTGELFF,TGTGCCAGCAGCGTAGGAGGGAACACCGGGGAGCTGTTTTTT
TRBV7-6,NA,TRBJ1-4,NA,CASSPRTFGEKLFF,TGTGCCAGCAGCCCCAGGACATTTGGTGAAAAACTGTTTTTT
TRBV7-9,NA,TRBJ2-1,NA,CASSPAGSYNEQFF,TGTGCCAGCAGCCCGGCGGGGTCCTACAATGAGCAGTTCTTC
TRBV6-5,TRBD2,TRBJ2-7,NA,CASSIAGLYEQYF,TGTGCCAGCAGTATAGCGGGACTCTACGAGCAGTACTTC
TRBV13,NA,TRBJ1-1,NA,CASSLGRVEAFF,TGTGCCAGCAGCTTAGGTCGGGTGGAAGCTTTCTTT
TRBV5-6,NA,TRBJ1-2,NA,CASSLGSGGYTF,TGTGCCAGCAGCTTGGGGTCGGGTGGCTACACCTTC
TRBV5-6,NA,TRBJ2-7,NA,CASSLAVPYEQYF,TGTGCCAGCAGCTTGGCTGTCCCCTACGAGCAGTACTTC
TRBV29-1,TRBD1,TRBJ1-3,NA,CSVVGGGNTIYF,TGCAGCGTTGTAGGGGGCGGGAACACCATATATTTT
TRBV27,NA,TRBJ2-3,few,CATKSRGSTDTQYF,TGTGCCACCAAAAGCAGAGGGAGTACAGATACGCAGTATTTT
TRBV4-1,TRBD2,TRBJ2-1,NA,CASSPRPGLAGGTSYNEQFF,TGCGCCAGCAGCCCCCGTCCGGGGCTAGCGGGAGGTACCTCCTACAATGAGCAGTTCTTC
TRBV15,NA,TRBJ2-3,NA,CATSSALGATDTQYF,TGTGCCACCAGTTCCGCGCTGGGGGCGACAGATACGCAGTATTTT
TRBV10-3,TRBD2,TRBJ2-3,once,CAITGTSGRLADTQYF,TGTGCCATCACCGGGACTAGCGGGAGGTTGGCAGATACGCAGTATTTT
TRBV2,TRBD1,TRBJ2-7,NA,CASWGQGGYEQYF,TGTGCCAGCTGGGGACAGGGGGGATACGAGCAGTACTTC
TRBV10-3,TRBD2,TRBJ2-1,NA,CAISRTSGRAYNEQFF,TGTGCCATCAGTAGGACTAGCGGGAGGGCCTACAATGAGCAGTTCTTC
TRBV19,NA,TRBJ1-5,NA,CASSVAVGPSNQPQHF,TGTGCCAGTAGTGTTGCGGTAGGCCCAAGCAATCAGCCCCAGCATTTT
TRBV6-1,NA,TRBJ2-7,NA,CASSDHDRHSYEQYF,TGTGCCAGCAGTGACCATGACAGACACTCCTACGAGCAGTACTTC
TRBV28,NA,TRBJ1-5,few,CASSIGQLSSNQPQHF,TGTGCCAGCAGTATAGGACAGCTTTCTAGCAATCAGCCCCAGCATTTT
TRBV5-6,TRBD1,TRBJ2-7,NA,CASGQGTGSYEQYF,TGTGCCAGCGGTCAAGGGACAGGGTCCTACGAGCAGTACTTC
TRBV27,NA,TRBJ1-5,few,CASSLEEEPQHF,TGTGCCAGCAGCTTAGAGGAGGAGCCCCAGCATTTT
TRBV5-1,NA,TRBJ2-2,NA,CASSTTTGTGELFF,TGCGCCAGCAGCACGACTACAGGGACCGGGGAGCTGTTTTTT
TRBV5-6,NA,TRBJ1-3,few,CASSLGTPGNTIYF,TGTGCCAGCAGCCTTGGGACACCTGGAAACACCATATATTTT
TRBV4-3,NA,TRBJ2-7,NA,CASSQDVGGYEQYF,TGCGCCAGCAGCCAAGATGTTGGGGGGTACGAGCAGTACTTC
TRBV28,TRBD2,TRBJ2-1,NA,CATNLAGGLRRQFF,TGTGCCACCAACCTGGCGGGAGGGCTTCGTCGCCAGTTCTTC
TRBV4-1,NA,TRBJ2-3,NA,CASSWASSYVSTDTQYF,TGCGCCAGCAGCTGGGCTTCGAGTTACGTTAGCACAGATACGCAGTATTTT
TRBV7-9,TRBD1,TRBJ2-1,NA,CASSLAGQGGNEQFF,TGTGCCAGCAGCCTGGCGGGACAGGGAGGCAATGAGCAGTTCTTC
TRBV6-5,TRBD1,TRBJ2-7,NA,CASRPGQGAYEQYF,TGTGCCAGCAGGCCGGGACAGGGAGCCTACGAGCAGTACTTC
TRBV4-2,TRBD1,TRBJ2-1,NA,CASSQAGTAYNEQFF,TGTGCCAGCAGCCAAGCCGGGACAGCCTACAATGAGCAGTTCTTC
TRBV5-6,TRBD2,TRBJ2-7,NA,CASSFPSGRMYEQYF,TGTGCCAGCAGCTTCCCTAGCGGGAGAATGTACGAGCAGTACTTC
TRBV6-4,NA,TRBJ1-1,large,CASSDSSLTEAFF,TGTGCCAGCAGTGACTCGAGTCTTACTGAAGCTTTCTTT
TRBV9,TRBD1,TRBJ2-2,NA,CASSEQGYTGELFF,TGTGCCAGCAGCGAACAGGGGTACACCGGGGAGCTGTTTTTT
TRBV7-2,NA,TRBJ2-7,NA,CASSLDGGAGGEQYF,TGTGCCAGCAGCTTAGACGGTGGGGCAGGCGGCGAGCAGTACTTC
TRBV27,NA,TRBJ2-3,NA,CASSFPSDTQYF,TGTGCCAGCAGTTTCCCGTCAGATACGCAGTATTTT
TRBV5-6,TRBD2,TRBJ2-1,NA,CASSFPAGYNEQFF,TGTGCCAGCAGCTTCCCAGCGGGGTACAATGAGCAGTTCTTC
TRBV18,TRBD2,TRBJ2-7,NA,CASSSGLAGGELPYEQYF,TGTGCCAGCTCATCTGGACTAGCGGGAGGAGAACTACCCTACGAGCAGTACTTC
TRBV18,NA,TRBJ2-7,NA,CASSPGAYEQYF,TGTGCCAGCTCACCAGGAGCCTACGAGCAGTACTTC
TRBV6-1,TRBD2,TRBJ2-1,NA,CASSELAGGSYNEQFF,TGTGCCAGCAGCGAACTAGCGGGAGGATCATACAATGAGCAGTTCTTC
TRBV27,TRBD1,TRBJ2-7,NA,CASSLFLGRQGVYEQYF,TGTGCCAGCAGTTTATTTCTAGGACGGCAGGGGGTCTACGAGCAGTACTTC